These 13 T cell receptor beta chains were sequenced from one sample in a study of blood T cell repertoires in COVID-19. Clones were read by immunoSEQ multiplex PCR, and TCRdb kept only the in-frame ones, dropping some. The data contain hundreds of thousands of clones, approximately 86% of them singletons. The material sequenced was PBMCs or T cells enriched from blood (not recorded which). The receptors were gathered from a woman aged 30 to 39 who had recovered from COVID-19.

The chain employs TRBV30 and TRBJ1-6; no reliable D call. The length of the CDR3 is 14 residues. Germline CDR1 and CDR2: GTSNPN and SVGIG (reference sequence). V dropped 0 bases and J dropped 10 bases, with 13 bases sitting between them. CDR3 DNA: TGTGCCTGGAGTGTGTTATCAATGGGCTCACCCCTCCACTTT. Amino acids: CAWSVLSMGSPLHF.

The J gene is TRBJ1-5, the V gene TRBV27, with unresolved D. Trimming took 5 bases from V and 3 from J, leaving 14 bases between them. The germline CDR1 and CDR2 sequences are MNHEY and SMNVEV (reference sequence). The CDR3 is made up of 15 amino acids. DNA for the CDR3: TGTGCCAGCAGTACGACGACCGGAGTCAATCAGCCCCAGCATTTT. This codes for CASSTTTGVNQPQHF.

V gene TRBV9 combines with J gene TRBJ2-3; D might be TRBD2 (6 bases). V was pared by 5 bases and J by 2 bases, with 9 bases between. The CDR3 loop spans 13 amino acids. Germline CDR1 is SGDLS and CDR2 is YYNGEE. The CDR3 region has the DNA TGTGCCAGCAGGGGGACTTACACAGATACGCAGTATTTT. Amino acids: CASRGTYTDTQYF.

The J gene is TRBJ2-2, the V gene TRBV29-1; tentatively, D is TRBD1 (5 bases). Trimming removed 5 bases at V and 2 bases at J, with 12 bases between. This CDR3 contains 14 residues. Germline V gene data show CDR1 as SQVTM and CDR2 as ANQGSEA. CDR3 in amino acids: CSVLYDRNTGELFF. For the CDR3, the DNA is TGCAGCGTTCTATACGACAGAAACACCGGGGAGCTGTTTTTT.

This rearrangement joins TRBV9 to TRBJ1-2; D gene uncertain. The V gene lost 7 bases and the J gene lost 4 bases, with 11 bases spanning the gap. The germline V gene encodes CDR1 SGDLS and CDR2 YYNGEE. CDR3 length: 12 amino acids. For the CDR3, the DNA is TGTGCCAGCGGGCCCCCCAGCTATGGCTACACCTTC. It codes for CASGPPSYGYTF.

J is TRBJ1-5 and V is TRBV15; 9 positions match TRBD1. The V segment lost 1 base and the J segment 1 base; nucleotides outside the gene matches: 8. CDR1 and CDR2 (germline): LNHNV, YYDKDF (reference sequence). This CDR3 contains 18 residues. The CDR3 region has the DNA TGTGCCACCAGCAGAGGGAACAGGGGGCTATTAAGCAATCAGCCCCAGCATTTT. Translation: CATSRGNRGLLSNQPQHF.

The chain joins TRBV5-1 to TRBJ2-1; 7 positions match TRBD2. Germline-derived CDR1 and CDR2 are SGHRS and YFSETQ. Trimming took 3 bases from V and 7 from J; bases not matched to a gene: 16. This CDR3 spans 17 amino acids. In nucleotides, the CDR3 is TGCGCCAGCAGCTCAACCCGGAGGCAACGAGCGGGGAATGAGCAGTTCTTC. It is translated as CASSSTRRQRAGNEQFF.

The J gene is TRBJ1-6, the V gene TRBV4-3; D call uncertain. The V end was cut by 0 bases, the J end by 0 bases, with 9 bases between. The CDR3 extends over 17 amino acids. Germline V gene sequence: CDR1 LGHNA, CDR2 YSLEER. DNA of the CDR3: TGCGCCAGCAGCCAAGAGCGTGTGAGCTCCTATAATTCACCCCTCCACTTT. Residues: CASSQERVSSYNSPLHF.

The chain carries TRBV28 and TRBJ2-7; perhaps TRBD2 as D (5 bases). Per the germline V gene, CDR1 is MDHEN and CDR2 is SYDVKM. CDR3 size: 13 residues. The V gene lost 6 bases and the J gene lost 4 bases, with 13 bases spanning the gap. The DNA for the CDR3 is TGTGCCAGCAGCTCTCGGTCGGGGTACGAGCAGTACTTC. This translates into CASSSRSGYEQYF. The variable domain in full, with the rest retrieved from reference TRBV28 and TRBJ2-7, is DVKVTQSSRYLVKRTGEKVFLECVQDMDHENMFWYRQDPGLGLRLIYFSYDVKMKEKGDIPEGYSVSREKKERFSLILESASTNQTSMYLCASSSRSGYEQYFGPGTRLTVT.

V is TRBV5-6 and J is TRBJ1-5; tentatively, D is TRBD1 (5 bases). The CDR3 length is 14 residues. Germline V gene sequence: CDR1 SGHDT, CDR2 YYEEEE. V was cut by 2 bases and J by 5 bases, with 11 bases left in between. CDR3 region: CASSFYRRDQPQHF. CDR3 bases: TGTGCCAGCAGCTTTTACAGGAGGGATCAGCCCCAGCATTTT.

The chain combines TRBV7-3 with TRBJ2-5, with a possible D match to TRBD2 (5 bases). Between the trimmed V and J ends, which lost 1 base and 2 bases, there was a span of 5 bases. The CDR3 contains 13 residues. Germline CDR1 is SGHTA and CDR2 is FQGTGA. CDR3 in amino acids: CASSLSGQETQYF. Written as DNA, the CDR3 is TGTGCCAGCAGCTTAAGCGGGCAAGAGACCCAGTACTTC.

The chain is built from TRBV9 and TRBJ1-1; D remains ambiguous. Germline V gene lookup returns CDR1 SGDLS and CDR2 YYNGEE. This CDR3 spans 15 amino acids. Trimming shortened V by 0 bases and J by 1 base, and 10 bases separated the two germline ends. For the CDR3, the DNA is TGTGCCAGCAGCGTAGGGAGGGCCACGAACACTGAAGCTTTCTTT. This gives the protein CASSVGRATNTEAFF.

In its sample, this clone was seen a few times. The rearrangement joins TRBV2 to TRBJ2-7; 13 bases match TRBD2. The germline V gene has CDR1 SNHLY and CDR2 FYNNEI. V gave up 6 bases and J gave up 4 bases; unmatched junction bases: 9. This CDR3 is 16 amino acids long. CDR3 DNA sequence: TGTGCCAGCAGGGTCGACGGGACTAGCGGGAAATACGAGCAGTACTTC. It encodes CASRVDGTSGKYEQYF.